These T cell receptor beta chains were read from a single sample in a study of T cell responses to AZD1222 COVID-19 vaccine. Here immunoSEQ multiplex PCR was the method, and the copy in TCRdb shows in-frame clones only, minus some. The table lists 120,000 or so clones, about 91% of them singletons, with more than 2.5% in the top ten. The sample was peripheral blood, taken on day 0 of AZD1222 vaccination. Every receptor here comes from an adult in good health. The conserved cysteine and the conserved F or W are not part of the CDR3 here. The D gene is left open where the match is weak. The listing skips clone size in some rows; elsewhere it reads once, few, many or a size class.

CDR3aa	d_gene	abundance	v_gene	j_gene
SASTGTGGYTEAF	TRBD1	NA	TRBV20-1	TRBJ1-1
ASSKVRDRFHYGYT	TRBD1	NA	TRBV5-6	TRBJ1-2
ASSPKVGNSNQPQH	NA	NA	TRBV18	TRBJ1-5
ASSSLFDRTNTEAF	NA	NA	TRBV6-5	TRBJ1-1
ASSEEGTSLYEQY	TRBD2	NA	TRBV6-1	TRBJ2-7
ASSSDRAVGTGELF	TRBD1	NA	TRBV7-3	TRBJ2-2
ASSLGGVVYEQY	NA	few	TRBV5-6	TRBJ2-7
AWSERGSGTEAF	NA	NA	TRBV30	TRBJ1-1
AWSRGSQTEAF	NA	NA	TRBV30	TRBJ1-1
ASSYFMARQQF	NA	NA	TRBV6-2/TRBV6-3	TRBJ2-1
ASSYQGRDQPQH	NA	NA	TRBV6-2/TRBV6-3	TRBJ1-5
ASSSRLAGTQETQY	TRBD2	NA	TRBV13	TRBJ2-5
ASSPTGGETEAF	TRBD1	NA	TRBV18	TRBJ1-1